This T cell receptor beta chain was sequenced in a study of cytomegalovirus exposure and HLA in healthy donors. Assay: immunoSEQ multiplex PCR; the TCRdb copy retains only in-frame clones and omits some. The sample has fewer than 150,000 clones; 70% to 90% are singletons. The V end lost 3 bases, the J end lost 0 bases, and 18 bases lay between the germline ends. From germline, CDR1 is SGHAT and CDR2 FQNNGV. The CDR3 sequence is 18 residues long. Overall study results and limits: TCR clusters originating in the first cohort tended to co-occur in the 100 to 150 validation repertoires, according to a later analysis. The authors enumerated 180 or so TCR beta chains as linked to cytomegalovirus.

The approximately 120-subject validation cohort, separate from the 666-subject first cohort, included the donors. Concerning this clone itself: The antigen remains undetermined.

The sequencing sample was made of PBMCs. The receptor was isolated from a man younger than 35 in good health and CMV-seropositive. The chain uses TRBV11-2 and TRBJ2-1, with D perhaps matching TRBD2 (6 bases). CDR3 region: CASSFRDSAFSSYNEQFF. The CDR3 nucleotides read TGTGCCAGCAGCTTCCGGGACTCAGCGTTTAGCTCCTACAATGAGCAGTTCTTC.